This entry lists 17 T cell receptor beta chains sequenced from one sample in a study of blood T cell repertoires in COVID-19. TCRdb keeps only in-frame clones here, not all; method: immunoSEQ multiplex PCR. In the table there are some 240,000 clones, approximately 89% of which are singletons. The sequenced sample consisted of peripheral blood. These TCRs come from a woman in her seventies with COVID-19, enrolled during active disease.

This sequence joins TRBV27 and TRBJ2-7, with TRBD1 matching over 10 bases. Per the germline V gene, CDR1 is MNHEY and CDR2 is SMNVEV (reference sequence). V gave up 6 bases and J gave up 3 bases; unmatched junction bases: 5. CDR3 size: 14 residues. The CDR3 DNA reads as TGTGCCAGCAGATGGGGGACAGGGGACTACGAGCAGTACTTC. Translating it yields CASRWGTGDYEQYF.

V gene TRBV5-1 combines with J gene TRBJ1-1; TRBD1 matches 8 bases. The J segment lost 5 bases and the V segment lost 6 bases, leaving 12 bases of the junction unmatched. Germline loops: CDR1 SGHRS, CDR2 YFSETQ. The CDR3 consists of 15 residues. The CDR3 sequence is CASTPLTGGGTEAFF. DNA for the CDR3: TGCGCCAGCACGCCACTAACAGGGGGTGGGACTGAAGCTTTCTTT.

This chain joins TRBV21-1 and TRBJ1-5; the table's D call, TRBD1, has no DNA check behind it. TRBV21-1 is recorded as a pseudogene. The CDR3 runs 19 residues. Here the CDR3 reads CASSPLDRCPSYSNQPQHF. DNA for the CDR3: TGTGCCAGCAGCCCCCTGGACAGGTGCCCCTCATATAGCAATCAGCCCCAGCATTTT.

This clone was detected once. The chain recombines TRBV7-9 with TRBJ2-6; 10 bases map to TRBD1. V lost 6 bases, J lost 4 bases, and 12 bases stayed unmatched. Per the germline V gene, CDR1 is SEHNR and CDR2 is FQNEAQ (reference sequence). CDR3 length equals 18 residues. The CDR3 protein is CASSSDRGLVGGANVLTF. CDR3 nucleotide sequence: TGTGCCAGCAGTTCCGACAGGGGGCTTGTGGGAGGGGCCAACGTCCTGACTTTC.

The chain recombines TRBV6-5 with TRBJ1-2; 8 bases fit TRBD1. The CDR3 is made up of 13 amino acids. From germline, CDR1 is MNHEY and CDR2 SVGAGI. J gave up 4 bases and V 6 bases, and 4 bases lay outside the gene matches. The CDR3 coding sequence is TGTGCCAGCAGACAGGGGGTAAGCTATGGCTACACCTTC. Amino acids: CASRQGVSYGYTF.

The CDR3 here is CASVGDLTYEQYF. The DNA of the CDR3 is TGTGCTAGTGTCGGGGACTTAACCTACGAGCAGTACTTC. This chain joins TRBV12-5 and TRBJ2-7, with TRBD2 as a possible D gene (6 bases). This CDR3 contains 13 residues. V lost 7 bases, J lost 2 bases, and 12 bases lay in between. The V gene's germline CDR1 is LGHNT and CDR2 FRNRAP.

As for this clone: Relative to the germline gene, one junction end is altered; a read error may explain this. This sequence joins TRBV6-5 and TRBJ2-7, with D possibly being TRBD2 (6 bases). Germline loops: CDR1 MNHEY, CDR2 SVGAGI. This CDR3 contains 14 residues. In DNA, the CDR3 is TGTGCCAGCAGAGGTACTAGCAGCCCCTACGAGCAGCACTTC. It encodes CASRGTSSPYEQHF.

This rearrangement joins TRBV29-1 to TRBJ2-7; tentatively, D is TRBD2 (6 bases). From germline, CDR1 is SQVTM and CDR2 ANQGSEA. V dropped 8 bases and J dropped 0 bases, with 20 bases sitting between them. The CDR3 consists of 15 residues. CDR3 amino acids: CSSSRGGATSYEQYF. In nucleotides, the CDR3 is TGCAGCTCTTCGAGGGGAGGCGCCACCTCCTACGAGCAGTACTTC.

This chain uses TRBV28 with TRBJ2-1; a weak D match, TRBD2 (5 bases). Trimming took off 7 bases at V and 4 bases at J, with 14 bases between the two ends. The CDR3 covers 14 residues. Germline CDR1 reads MDHEN; CDR2 reads SYDVKM. CDR3 sequence reads: CASKLTGKYNEQFF. The DNA for the CDR3 is TGTGCCAGCAAGTTAACGGGAAAATACAATGAGCAGTTCTTC.

V and J are TRBV11-2 and TRBJ2-5, with 7 bases aligning to TRBD1. Trimming cost V 7 bases and J 5 bases; bases outside gene matches: 7. CDR3 length equals 13 residues. In germline, CDR1 is SGHAT, CDR2 FQNNGV. CDR3 amino acids: CASNRQGLETQYF. CDR3 DNA sequence: TGTGCCAGCAACCGACAGGGCTTGGAGACCCAGTACTTC.

CDR3 nucleotide sequence: TGTGCCATCAAACAGGGCGGCAATCAGCCCCAGCATTTT. Protein product: CAIKQGGNQPQHF. The rearrangement links TRBV10-3 to TRBJ1-5, with D maybe TRBD1 (6 bases). The CDR3 is made up of 13 amino acids. CDR1 and CDR2 (germline): ENHRY, SYGVKD. V lost 7 bases to trimming and J lost 2 bases, with 9 bases between them.

The J gene is TRBJ1-1, the V gene TRBV27, with no clear D. The CDR3 covers 14 residues. Trimming removed 8 bases at V and 8 bases at J, with 21 bases between. Germline assignment: CDR1 MNHEY and CDR2 SMNVEV (reference sequence). The CDR3 bases are TGTGCCAGCTCCTCGGTCTTGCTTTATTCAGAAGCTTTCTTT. This translates into CASSSVLLYSEAFF.

The rearrangement links TRBV4-1 to TRBJ1-2, with D possibly TRBD1 on 6 matching bases. The CDR3 consists of 15 residues. Per the germline V gene, CDR1 is MGHRA and CDR2 is YSYEKL. Deletions cut 0 bases from V and 6 bases from J, with 14 bases between. CDR3 protein: CASSQETGRQDGYTF. The CDR3 nucleotides read TGCGCCAGCAGCCAAGAAACAGGGCGGCAGGATGGCTACACCTTC.

The J gene is TRBJ2-5, the V gene TRBV13; D not resolved. CDR3 length: 13 amino acids. The germline V and J ends were trimmed by 0 bases and 5 bases, with 7 bases remaining between them. CDR1 PRHDT and CDR2 FYEKMQ come from the germline V gene (reference sequence). CDR3 coding DNA: TGTGCCAGCAGCTTAGGATTGGAGGAGACCCAGTACTTC. Amino acid sequence: CASSLGLEETQYF. The full variable domain, rest sourced from reference TRBV13 and TRBJ2-5, is AAGVIQSPRHLIKEKRETATLKCYPIPRHDTVYWYQQGPGQDPQFLISFYEKMQSDKGSIPDRFSAQQFSDYHSELNMSSLELGDSALYFCASSLGLEETQYFGPGTRLLVL.

The V call is TRBV6-5, the J call TRBJ2-4, with 8 positions matching TRBD2. Germline V gene data show CDR1 as MNHEY and CDR2 as SVGAGI. The J segment lost 15 bases and the V segment lost 5 bases, leaving 9 bases of the junction unmatched. CDR3 length equals 12 residues. Here the CDR3 reads CASSNGGTRAYF. The CDR3 DNA sequence: TGTGCCAGCAGTAACGGGGGGACTAGAGCGTACTTC.

The V call is TRBV5-1, the J call TRBJ1-1; no reliable D call. Looked up from germline, CDR1 is SGHRS and CDR2 is YFSETQ. V was trimmed by 1 base and J by 3 bases, leaving 13 bases between them. There are 15 residues in the CDR3. The CDR3 loop reads CASSLTTFQDTEAFF. CDR3 DNA: TGCGCCAGCAGCTTGACCACATTTCAGGACACTGAAGCTTTCTTT.

This chain connects TRBV19 to TRBJ1-6; 9 bases match TRBD1. V lost 3 bases, J lost 11 bases, and 5 bases stayed unmatched. The CDR3 extends over 14 amino acids. The germline V gene has CDR1 LNHDA and CDR2 SQIVND (reference sequence). The CDR3 region has the DNA TGTGCCAGTAGTATGGGGACAGGGATTCCACCCCTCCACTTT. Translation gives CASSMGTGIPPLHF.